This TCR beta chain was obtained from a study of human T cells and chemical hapten exposure. The overall study: Per-sample TCR yield variability stemmed mainly from small pooled library volume differences. Findings and caveats of the study: TCRs above 1 in 1000 frequency stayed constant with DPC sensitization.

In its sample, this clonotype was seen once. Its antigen remains unknown. A junction boundary mismatches the germline segment, possibly from a read error. CDR1 is LGHNA and CDR2 is YSLEER in the germline V gene. This CDR3 is built from 17 residues. TCRdb processed the RACE reads anew with MiXCR; each CDR3 protein has one entry. The sample has about 54,000 distinct CDR3 sequences, 8.5% to 10% seen once. This sample's time point: patch test 2, 6 weeks after DPC sensitization. Treatment specified: therapeutic diphenylcyclopropenone sensitization with weekly scalp DPC. The V call is TRBV4-3, the J call TRBJ2-1; 7 nucleotides line up with TRBD1. This clonotype was obtained from a woman between 45 and 60 years old with alopecia areata. Some clones in this sample may be carry-over from other donors' samples. The input for sequencing was whole blood, taken in connection with sensitization to the hapten diphenylcyclopropenone (DPC). CDR3 region: CASSHGIDRVMDNKQFF. DNA of the CDR3: TGCGCCAGCAGCCATGGAATCGACAGGGTGATGGACAATAAGCAGTTCTTC.